Listed here is a single T cell receptor beta chain. Its matching antigen is unknown. The sample originates from a study of beta chain features in type 1 diabetes. Since all of the isolated RNA was reverse transcribed, expressed TCRB transcripts were what got sequenced. Assay: immunoSEQ multiplex PCR; the TCRdb copy retains only in-frame clones and omits some. The sample contains around 600,000 clones, roughly an eighth of which appear only once. The CDR3 contains 16 residues. Germline loops: CDR1 KGHSH, CDR2 LQKENI. The V end lost 0 bases, the J end lost 0 bases, and 11 bases lay between the germline ends. Findings and caveats of the study: Among patients with Type 1 diabetes, TCRB CDR3s were moderately but significantly shorter in every one of the four CD4+ subsets. A potential PCR bias toward shorter templates would be equal in patient and control samples.

The sequencing sample was made of naive CD4+ T cells from blood. The TCR was taken from a man aged 25-40 years with type 1 diabetes. The chain combines TRBV18 with TRBJ1-1; perhaps TRBD1 as D (5 bases). The CDR3 region is CASSPPRGTLNTEAFF. In DNA, the CDR3 is TGTGCCAGCTCACCACCGAGAGGGACCCTGAACACTGAAGCTTTCTTT. Full variable domain (rest looked up from reference TRBV18 and TRBJ1-1): NAGVMQNPRHLVRRRGQEARLRCSPMKGHSHVYWYRQLPEEGLKFMVYLQKENIIDESGMPKERFSAEFPKEGPSILRIQQVVRGDSAAYFCASSPPRGTLNTEAFFGQGTRLTVV.